The 8 T cell receptor beta chains presented below share a single source sample, sequenced in a study of OX40 agonist ivuxolimab in advanced cancers. Libraries were made using the immunoSEQ multiplex PCR assay. Held by TCRdb, this immuneACCESS table contains in-frame sequences only and omits some clones. Under half of the omission traces to an unresolved V gene where checked; the cause of the rest is unknown. The sample contains more than 20,000 clones, more than 65% of them found a single time. Approximately 35% of the sample belongs to the ten largest clones. The source material was CD4+ or CD8+ T cells sorted from blood, sampled in a trial of the OX40 agonist ivuxolimab. The receptors here all came from an adult with an advanced solid tumor such as melanoma, head and neck, liver or kidney cancer.

This rearrangement joins TRBV7-9 to TRBJ1-2, with TRBD1 identical over 9 bases. This CDR3 comprises 15 residues. CDR1 and CDR2 (germline): SEHNR, FQNEAQ (reference sequence). Germline trimming cut 2 bases from V and 4 bases from J; bases unmatched to any gene: 5. CDR3 loop: CASSLFRTGVYGYTF. CDR3 sequence (DNA): TGTGCCAGCAGCTTATTTCGGACAGGGGTCTATGGCTACACCTTC.

The chain employs TRBV18 and TRBJ2-2; unclear D gene. The CDR3 totals 15 residues. CDR1 and CDR2 (germline): KGHSH, LQKENI. Deletions cut 2 bases from V and 4 bases from J, with 11 bases between. This CDR3 is CASSPSSLGTGELFF. The CDR3 bases are TGTGCCAGCTCACCATCAAGTCTAGGCACCGGGGAGCTGTTTTTT.

This clone is a singleton in its sample. The chain couples TRBV5-1 to TRBJ1-3; 10 nucleotides agree with TRBD1. V trimming: 4 bases; J trimming: 0 bases; junction bases outside the gene matches: 7. The germline CDR1 and CDR2 sequences are SGHRS and YFSETQ. The CDR3 has 17 residues. DNA of the CDR3: TGCGCCAGCAGCGGACAGGGGGGTGCCATCTCTGGAAACACCATATATTTT. It yields the protein CASSGQGGAISGNTIYF.

This clone showed up just a few times. J is TRBJ1-1 and V is TRBV11-1; 8 nucleotides line up with TRBD1. Germline V gives CDR1 SGHAT, CDR2 FQDESV (reference sequence). V lost 3 bases to trimming and J lost 1 base; unmatched junction nucleotides: 4. The CDR3 consists of 15 residues. This CDR3 reads CASSFGDRGNTEAFF. CDR3 DNA sequence: TGTGCCAGCAGCTTCGGAGACAGGGGGAACACTGAAGCTTTCTTT.

The chain links TRBV29-1 to TRBJ2-7; TRBD2 matches 9 bases. The CDR3 loop spans 15 amino acids. Per the germline V gene, CDR1 is SQVTM and CDR2 is ANQGSEA. The V gene end was trimmed by 6 bases and the J gene end by 4 bases; junction bases not matched to a gene: 13. The CDR3, as DNA: TGCAGCGTCCCCGGCCCGACTAGCGGTCTTTACGAGCAGTACTTC. It codes for CSVPGPTSGLYEQYF.

This clone came up a few times. The chain couples TRBV7-3 to TRBJ1-2; D gene uncertain. V lost 2 bases, J lost 6 bases, and 10 bases lay in between. CDR1 and CDR2 from the germline V gene are SGHTA and FQGTGA. The CDR3 is 13 amino acids. The CDR3 nucleotides read TGTGCCAGCAGCTTAGAGATCGCCCATGGCTACACCTTC. Its translation is CASSLEIAHGYTF. Filled out from reference TRBV7-3 and TRBJ1-2, the complete variable domain reads GAGVSQTPSNKVTEKGKYVELRCDPISGHTALYWYRQSLGQGPEFLIYFQGTGAADDSGLPNDRFFAVRPEGSVSTLKIQRTERGDSAVYLCASSLEIAHGYTFGSGTRLTVV.

CDR3 in amino acids: CASTPGTGKETQYF. The CDR3 nucleotides read TGTGCCAGCACCCCGGGGACAGGGAAAGAGACCCAGTACTTC. The chain employs TRBV5-6 and TRBJ2-5; 9 nucleotides align to TRBD1. The V and J ends lost 6 bases and 3 bases, in that order; junction bases with no gene match: 6. Per germline, CDR1 SGHDT and CDR2 YYEEEE. This CDR3 has 14 residues.

This clone was seen just once. V usage is TRBV28 and J usage is TRBJ1-5; D gene uncertain. The CDR3 loop spans 16 amino acids. V was pared by 5 bases and J by 6 bases, with 20 bases between. The germline CDR1 and CDR2 sequences are MDHEN and SYDVKM. CDR3 DNA sequence: TGTGCCAGCAGTCCCGAAGCCCGCGCGGCAGGTCAGCCCCAGCATTTT. This translates into CASSPEARAAGQPQHF.